This record concerns one T cell receptor beta chain sequence. No antigen is known for it. These data come from a study of shared clonotypes between healthy human individuals. Findings and caveats of the study: Against clonotypes common to all four donors, non-shared ones had lower generation probabilities.

Sequencing used immunoSEQ multiplex PCR; TCRdb keeps in-frame clones, though not all of them. The repertoire consists of 2,500,000 or so clones, with roughly 93% occurring once and the leading ten covering 0.36%. The receptor's source is a man in his late teens or twenties in good health. Some clones in this sample may be carry-over from other donors' samples. Sequenced input: naive CD4+ T cells from PBMCs. Indicated subset: CD45RA+ positively selected.

The CDR3 DNA reads as TGTGCCAGCAGCCCAGAGACTAGCGGAACAAACTACAATGAGCAGTTCTTC. It specifies CASSPETSGTNYNEQFF. This chain connects TRBV7-7 to TRBJ2-1; TRBD2 agrees at 9 bases. J gave up 3 bases and V 5 bases, and 11 bases lay outside the gene matches. The CDR3 totals 17 residues. In germline, CDR1 is SSHAT, CDR2 FNYEAQ (reference sequence).